A single sample is the source of the 21 T cell receptor beta chains below, sequenced in a study of somatic mutations in cytotoxic T cells in rheumatoid arthritis. Some clones are missing from TCRdb's copy, which holds only in-frame ones; the method was immunoSEQ multiplex PCR. This table holds some 10,000 clones, 81% found once. The sequencing sample was made of CD8+ T cells sorted from blood. These receptors were collected from a woman in her forties or fifties in good health.

V gene TRBV28 combines with J gene TRBJ2-2, with D possibly TRBD2 on 6 matching bases. The CDR3 has 14 amino acids. The germline gives CDR1 MDHEN, CDR2 SYDVKM. V was cut by 3 bases and J by 8 bases, with 13 bases left in between. The CDR3 coding sequence is TGTGCCAGCAGTTTGCGGGGTGACGTTGGGGAGCTGTTTTTT. As protein: CASSLRGDVGELFF.

The chain has TRBV19 and TRBJ2-2, with TRBD1 identical over 8 bases. V gave up 1 base and J gave up 7 bases; unmatched junction bases: 8. This CDR3 contains 16 residues. Germline assignment: CDR1 LNHDA and CDR2 SQIVND (reference sequence). In DNA, the CDR3 is TGTGCCAGTAGTATAGCGGCCCAGGGGGCGATCGGGGAGCTGTTTTTT. Translation: CASSIAAQGAIGELFF.

This rearrangement joins TRBV7-3 to TRBJ2-1; 8 nucleotides agree with TRBD2. CDR1 and CDR2 (germline): SGHTA, FQGTGA. Trimming at V came to 3 bases and at J to 4 bases, leaving 8 bases not matched to a gene. The CDR3 runs 16 residues. DNA of the CDR3: TGTGCCAGCAGCTTGTACGGACTAGCAGATTACAATGAGCAGTTCTTC. This codes for CASSLYGLADYNEQFF.

The chain joins TRBV5-4 to TRBJ2-7, with D possibly matching TRBD1 (5 bases). Trimming pared 4 bases from V and 5 bases from J, leaving 13 bases between. The CDR3 extends over 13 amino acids. From germline, CDR1 is SGHNT and CDR2 YYREEE (reference sequence). The CDR3 bases are TGTGCCAGCAGCCTACAGGATTGGGACGAGCAGTACTTC. This translates into CASSLQDWDEQYF.

The chain employs TRBV11-2 and TRBJ2-2, with 8 bases matching TRBD1. The length of the CDR3 is 14 residues. CDR1 is SGHAT and CDR2 is FQNNGV in the germline V gene. V shed 5 bases and J 4 bases; nucleotides not matched to a gene: 3. The CDR3 coding sequence is TGTGCCAGCAGCCCGGACAGGGCCACCGGGGAGCTGTTTTTT. It translates to CASSPDRATGELFF.

This clone is a singleton in its sample. This sequence joins TRBV6-5 and TRBJ2-7; the D gene is possibly TRBD2 (6 bases). V was cut by 2 bases and J by 3 bases, with 11 bases left in between. Germline CDR1 and CDR2: MNHEY and SVGAGI. This CDR3 contains 14 residues. The CDR3 is CASSYGWGDYEQYF. The DNA of the CDR3 is TGTGCCAGCAGTTACGGGTGGGGGGACTACGAGCAGTACTTC.

The rearrangement links TRBV11-3 to TRBJ1-1; the D gene is possibly TRBD1 (6 bases). The CDR3 runs 16 residues. Germline V gene sequence: CDR1 SGHNT, CDR2 YENEEA. V gave up 7 bases and J gave up 0 bases, with 18 bases separating them. The CDR3 reads CASIRQDFRLNTEAFF. CDR3 DNA: TGTGCCAGCATCCGACAGGACTTTAGGTTGAACACTGAAGCTTTCTTT.

This clone was seen a handful of times. The genes are TRBV29-1 and TRBJ2-4; possible D gene TRBD2, 5 bases. The ends were cut back, 4 bases at V and 7 bases at J, with 17 bases in the middle. The CDR3 loop spans 14 amino acids. Germline values: CDR1 SQVTM, CDR2 ANQGSEA. As DNA, the CDR3 is TGCAGCGTTGGGCTAGGTGGGTCGGGGAACATTCAGTACTTC. It specifies CSVGLGGSGNIQYF.

This clone was counted a single time. V usage is TRBV4-2 and J usage is TRBJ2-1, with 9 bases matching TRBD2. The CDR3 contains 16 residues. V lost 4 bases to trimming and J lost 3 bases; unmatched junction nucleotides: 7. CDR1 LGHNA and CDR2 YNFKEQ come from the germline V gene. The CDR3 loop reads CASSPNSGGDYNEQFF. The CDR3 nucleotides are TGTGCCAGCAGCCCAAATAGCGGGGGAGACTACAATGAGCAGTTCTTC.

The chain recombines TRBV28 with TRBJ1-4; D not resolved. The CDR3 spans 15 residues. Germline V gives CDR1 MDHEN, CDR2 SYDVKM. Between the trimmed V and J ends, which lost 3 bases and 8 bases, there was a span of 16 bases. The CDR3: CASSFNSQDTEKLFF. For the CDR3, the DNA is TGTGCCAGCAGTTTTAATTCCCAGGATACCGAAAAACTGTTTTTT.

The chain links TRBV5-4 to TRBJ2-5; no clear D. V gave up 0 bases and J gave up 5 bases, with 2 bases separating them. The CDR3 contains 11 residues. The germline V gene encodes CDR1 SGHNT and CDR2 YYREEE (reference sequence). The CDR3 region has the DNA TGTGCCAGCAGCTTGGCGGAGACCCAGTACTTC. Residues: CASSLAETQYF.

The chain has TRBV5-1 and TRBJ1-1, with no clear D. Looked up from germline, CDR1 is SGHRS and CDR2 is YFSETQ. Trimming pared 0 bases from V and 5 bases from J, leaving 5 bases between. The CDR3 extends over 12 amino acids. This CDR3 is CASSLERTEAFF. The CDR3 DNA follows: TGCGCCAGCAGCTTGGAGCGTACTGAAGCTTTCTTT.

This clone was detected only once. The genes are TRBV4-1 and TRBJ2-3, with a weak D call TRBD2 (5 bases). CDR1 is MGHRA, CDR2 YSYEKL, per germline. Deletions cut 1 base from V and 0 bases from J, with 5 bases between. CDR3 length: 14 residues. CDR3 nucleotide sequence: TGCGCCAGCAGCCAAGCGGGAAGCACAGATACGCAGTATTTT. Translating gives CASSQAGSTDTQYF.

The chain recombines TRBV25-1 with TRBJ2-1; 7 nucleotides line up with TRBD2. The CDR3 extends over 16 amino acids. V gave up 2 bases and J gave up 0 bases; unmatched junction bases: 4. Looked up from germline, CDR1 is MGHDK and CDR2 is SYGVNS. In nucleotides, the CDR3 is TGTGCCAGCAGTGAAGTCGGCGGGAGCTCCTACAATGAGCAGTTCTTC. This codes for CASSEVGGSSYNEQFF.

This clone has only one observation. V usage is TRBV6-6 and J usage is TRBJ2-7; TRBD2 is a possible D gene (6 bases). CDR1 and CDR2 (germline): MNHNY, SVGAGI (reference sequence). V was trimmed by 4 bases and J by 0 bases, leaving 13 bases between them. CDR3 length: 15 amino acids. CDR3 region: CASSFRLDPSYEQYF. CDR3 in DNA: TGTGCCAGCAGTTTCCGACTAGACCCCTCCTACGAGCAGTACTTC.

This clone is classed as hyperexpanded. This chain joins TRBV13 and TRBJ2-3, with 10 bases identical to TRBD2. The ends lost 5 bases at V and 5 bases at J; junction bases unmatched: 10. Germline CDR1 and CDR2: PRHDT and FYEKMQ (reference sequence). This CDR3 is built from 16 residues. This CDR3 reads CASSTTLAGEGDTQYF. The CDR3 DNA is TGTGCCAGCAGCACCACCCTAGCGGGGGAGGGAGATACGCAGTATTTT.

The chain is built from TRBV7-6 and TRBJ2-7, with D possibly TRBD1 on 5 matching bases. The germline V gene encodes CDR1 SGHVS and CDR2 FNYEAQ. Trimming removed 5 bases from V and 3 bases from J, with 11 bases in between. The CDR3 is 13 amino acids. The CDR3 DNA is TGTGCCAGCAGCCAGGACAATTACTACGAGCAGTACTTC. As protein: CASSQDNYYEQYF.

The chain joins TRBV7-9 to TRBJ1-5, with D perhaps matching TRBD1 (5 bases). This CDR3 is 12 amino acids long. The V and J ends lost 8 bases and 4 bases respectively, with 9 bases between them. From germline, CDR1 is SEHNR and CDR2 FQNEAQ (reference sequence). The CDR3 sequence: CASGSGNQPQHF. In DNA form, the CDR3 reads TGTGCCAGCGGTTCAGGGAATCAGCCCCAGCATTTT.

This clone occurred a few times. The rearrangement uses TRBV4-3 and TRBJ2-5; tentative D call: TRBD1 (7 bases). Trimming pared 0 bases from V and 5 bases from J, leaving 16 bases between. The CDR3 has 16 amino acids. The germline gives CDR1 LGHNA, CDR2 YSLEER. The CDR3 DNA reads TGCGCCAGCAGCCAAGATGGCCCAGGGGGGTCGGAGACCCAGTACTTC. Its translation: CASSQDGPGGSETQYF.

The chain links TRBV6-1 to TRBJ2-5, with a weak D call TRBD1 (5 bases). The V end was cut by 3 bases, the J end by 5 bases, with 16 bases between. Germline V CDR1 and CDR2: MNHNS, SASEGT. This CDR3 contains 15 residues. The CDR3 here is CASSEGRTPFETQYF. The CDR3 nucleotides read TGTGCCAGCAGTGAGGGGCGGACACCTTTTGAGACCCAGTACTTC.

The rearrangement links TRBV5-1 to TRBJ2-5, with 10 bases lining up with TRBD2. The J segment lost 5 bases and the V segment lost 4 bases, leaving 11 bases of the junction unmatched. The germline gives CDR1 SGHRS, CDR2 YFSETQ. The CDR3 is 16 residues long. The DNA for the CDR3 is TGCGCCAGCAGCCCCGAAAAGCGGGGGGGCCGTGAGACCCAGTACTTC. This gives the protein CASSPEKRGGRETQYF.